The rows below give T cell receptor beta chains drawn from one sample of a study of identical twins. Each CDR3 protein gets one entry after TCRdb re-called the 5' RACE reads with MiXCR. This table holds hundreds of thousands of distinct CDR3 sequences, roughly 10% found once. A further study also used this sample, focusing on yellow fever vaccine responses in identical twins.

The sequenced sample was CD8+ T cells sorted from blood. Receptor source: a woman between 18 and 29 years old in good health. CDR3s include the opening cysteine and the closing phenylalanine or tryptophan. The order of the fields is D gene, clone size, V gene, J gene, CDR3 protein, CDR3 DNA. The D gene is left open where the match is weak. A row's size may be missing; if present it is once, few, many or a size class.

NA	many	TRBV4-3	TRBJ2-1	CASSQEGNEQFF	TGCGCCAGCAGCCAAGAGGGCAATGAGCAGTTCTTC
TRBD1	many	TRBV6-5	TRBJ2-5	CASSYPRTGERNQETQYF	TGTGCCAGCAGTTACCCCAGGACAGGGGAGCGGAACCAAGAGACCCAGTACTTC
NA	once	TRBV3-1	TRBJ2-7	CASSQDLATIYEQYF	TGTGCCAGCAGCCAAGATCTAGCGACAATCTACGAGCAGTACTTC
TRBD1	NA	TRBV6-1	TRBJ2-1	CASSEGQRANEQFF	TGTGCCAGCAGTGAGGGACAGAGAGCCAATGAGCAGTTCTTC
TRBD1	few	TRBV6-1	TRBJ2-7	CASSEAGDSSYEQYF	TGTGCCAGCAGTGAAGCGGGGGACAGCTCTTACGAGCAGTACTTC
TRBD1	few	TRBV5-1	TRBJ2-7	CASSSRQGQAFYEQYF	TGCGCCAGCAGCTCGAGACAGGGACAGGCCTTTTACGAGCAGTACTTC
TRBD1	NA	TRBV6-2/TRBV6-3	TRBJ2-1	CASSYSRDRGLSGQFF	TGTGCCAGCAGTTACTCGAGGGACAGGGGCCTGTCCGGGCAGTTCTTC
NA	few	TRBV11-2	TRBJ1-4	CASSSFSGWAGGEKLFF	TGTGCCAGCAGCTCCTTCTCAGGGTGGGCGGGGGGTGAAAAACTGTTTTTT
NA	few	TRBV19	TRBJ1-5	CASSPRQNNQPQHF	TGTGCCAGTAGCCCCCGACAGAACAATCAGCCCCAGCATTTT
TRBD2	few	TRBV7-9	TRBJ2-5	CASSLEVAGLRETQYF	TGTGCCAGCAGCTTAGAAGTAGCGGGGCTCCGAGAGACCCAGTACTTC
NA	few	TRBV25-1	TRBJ1-4	CASSVHNEKLFF	TGTGCCAGCAGTGTTCATAATGAAAAACTGTTTTTT
NA	NA	TRBV29-1	TRBJ1-1	CSGGWGSAIPRNEAFF	TGCAGCGGGGGGTGGGGATCGGCCATACCCCGTAATGAAGCTTTCTTT
NA	many	TRBV6-4	TRBJ2-1	CASRNRAESYNEQFF	TGTGCCAGCCGAAACAGGGCCGAATCCTACAATGAGCAGTTCTTC
TRBD2	few	TRBV9	TRBJ2-3	CASSDPTSGGASSTDTQYF	TGTGCCAGCAGCGATCCGACTAGCGGGGGGGCTAGTAGCACAGATACGCAGTATTTT
NA	NA	TRBV7-8	TRBJ2-3	CASSSQGGTDTQYF	TGTGCCAGCAGCTCACAGGGTGGCACAGATACGCAGTATTTT
NA	NA	TRBV9	TRBJ2-1	CASSVGGGGLNEQFF	TGTGCCAGCAGCGTAGGAGGGGGAGGACTTAATGAGCAGTTCTTC
NA	many	TRBV30	TRBJ1-1	CAWSVIGPNAFF	TGTGCCTGGAGTGTAATAGGACCAAACGCTTTCTTT
TRBD1	many	TRBV6-1	TRBJ2-7	CASSPPGTGVYEQYF	TGTGCCAGCAGTCCACCCGGGACAGGGGTCTACGAGCAGTACTTC
TRBD1	NA	TRBV30	TRBJ2-7	CGFGTGGSYEQYF	TGTGGATTCGGGACAGGGGGCTCCTACGAGCAGTACTTC
NA	few	TRBV4-1	TRBJ1-1	CASSQVVGMNTEAFF	TGCGCCAGCAGCCAAGTGGTGGGAATGAACACTGAAGCTTTCTTT
TRBD1	many	TRBV2	TRBJ2-3	CANRDRVTDTQYF	TGTGCCAACCGGGACAGGGTAACAGATACGCAGTATTTT
TRBD2	few	TRBV6-5	TRBJ2-1	CASTSGSGEQFF	TGTGCCAGCACAAGCGGGAGCGGTGAGCAGTTCTTC
NA	many	TRBV7-6	TRBJ1-4	CASSPPMSEKLFF	TGTGCCAGCAGCCCCCCTATGTCCGAAAAACTGTTTTTT
NA	many	TRBV4-2	TRBJ2-7	CASSQAGSDYYGYEQYF	TGTGCCAGCAGCCAAGCTGGGAGCGACTATTATGGATACGAGCAGTACTTC
TRBD2	NA	TRBV7-9	TRBJ2-3	CASIRAGATSTDTQYF	TGTGCCAGCATCCGAGCGGGGGCTACTAGCACAGATACGCAGTATTTT
NA	NA	TRBV3-1	TRBJ2-5	CASSQSWTVPDEETQYF	TGTGCCAGCAGCCAAAGTTGGACAGTCCCGGACGAAGAGACCCAGTACTTC
TRBD1	NA	TRBV4-1	TRBJ1-5	CASSHRQGDQPQHF	TGCGCCAGCAGCCATCGACAGGGCGATCAGCCCCAGCATTTT
NA	NA	TRBV3-1	TRBJ2-3	CASSHGLVDTDTQYF	TGTGCCAGCAGCCACGGCTTGGTTGACACAGATACGCAGTATTTT
TRBD2	few	TRBV29-1	TRBJ2-7	CSVALGLAGSYEQYF	TGCAGCGTTGCCTTAGGACTAGCGGGCTCCTACGAGCAGTACTTC
NA	few	TRBV6-1	TRBJ1-4	CASRGLYDEKLFF	TGTGCCAGCAGGGGATTGTACGATGAAAAACTGTTTTTT
NA	NA	TRBV21-1	TRBJ2-4	CASSKVGRPLAKNIQYF	TGTGCCAGCAGCAAAGTTGGGAGGCCCCTAGCCAAAAACATTCAGTACTTC
TRBD1	NA	TRBV7-9	TRBJ2-1	CASSSGTGIYNEQFF	TGTGCCAGCAGCTCCGGGACAGGGATTTACAATGAGCAGTTCTTC
NA	many	TRBV20-1	TRBJ2-1	CSARDLLVAAGNEQFF	TGCAGTGCTAGAGACCTCCTCGTCGCGGCGGGTAATGAGCAGTTCTTC
TRBD1	many	TRBV12-3/TRBV12-4	TRBJ2-5	CASSFGQGRTF	TGTGCCAGCAGTTTCGGACAGGGTCGAACATTC
TRBD1	NA	TRBV5-5	TRBJ2-7	CASSSRQGLEQEQYF	TGTGCCAGCAGCTCCCGACAGGGTTTAGAACAAGAGCAGTACTTC
NA	once	TRBV20-1	TRBJ2-3	CSAVDYRYTDTQYF	TGCAGTGCGGTTGACTACCGTTACACAGATACGCAGTATTTT
TRBD2	few	TRBV11-1	TRBJ2-7	CASSLLAENPYEQYF	TGTGCCAGCAGCTTACTAGCGGAAAATCCCTACGAGCAGTACTTC
TRBD1	NA	TRBV14	TRBJ2-7	CATGQYYEQYF	TGTGCCACGGGACAGTACTACGAGCAGTACTTC
NA	NA	TRBV3-1	TRBJ2-1	CASSQELTYNEQFF	TGTGCCAGCAGCCAAGAACTAACTTACAATGAGCAGTTCTTC
NA	few	TRBV27	TRBJ2-7	CASSIEGTYEQYF	TGTGCCAGCAGTATCGAGGGAACCTACGAGCAGTACTTC
TRBD2	once	TRBV7-9	TRBJ2-5	CASSFPPEIAGQETQYF	TGTGCCAGCAGCTTCCCCCCCGAGATAGCGGGACAAGAGACCCAGTACTTC
NA	many	TRBV7-9	TRBJ1-2	CASSSTTAGAYGYTF	TGTGCCAGCAGCTCCACGACAGCGGGCGCCTATGGCTACACCTTC
TRBD2	NA	TRBV7-3	TRBJ2-1	CASSPGGAFDEQFF	TGTGCCAGCAGCCCCGGGGGGGCTTTCGATGAGCAGTTCTTC
NA	NA	TRBV30	TRBJ2-2	CAWSREGPNTGELFF	TGTGCCTGGAGCAGGGAAGGCCCGAACACCGGGGAGCTGTTTTTT
NA	NA	TRBV2	TRBJ1-2	CASSEGGYTF	TGTGCCAGCAGTGAGGGTGGCTACACCTTC
NA	many	TRBV27	TRBJ1-5	CASAVSTGPGQPQHF	TGTGCCAGCGCCGTATCCACAGGGCCCGGTCAGCCCCAGCATTTT
TRBD1	NA	TRBV7-9	TRBJ2-4	CASSEDRDRNIQYF	TGTGCCAGCAGCGAAGACCGGGACAGAAACATTCAGTACTTC
NA	many	TRBV7-9	TRBJ2-1	CASSGPEQFF	TGTGCCAGCAGCGGGCCCGAGCAGTTCTTC